The next 19 T cell receptor beta chains were all read from a single sample in a study of T cells in Graves' hyperthyroidism and ophthalmopathy. The investigators amplified TCR beta CDR3 regions from RNA transcripts. During a first-round RT-PCR of the TCR CDR3, the HTBI primer set was used. A single record per CDR3 protein comes from TCRdb applying MiXCR to the multiplex PCR reads. The data hold approximately 600,000 distinct CDR3 sequences, with approximately 15% observed a single time. The material sequenced was blood. These receptors were obtained from a woman aged 25 to 39 with Graves' hyperthyroidism that later progressed to Graves' ophthalmopathy.

Comment on this clonotype: One base away lies a much larger clone, so this may be a sequencing read error. The chain is built from TRBV10-3 and TRBJ1-6; weak D call: TRBD1 (6 bases). The length of the CDR3 is 15 residues. V gave up 11 bases and J gave up 5 bases, with 19 bases separating them. Per germline, CDR1 ENHRY and CDR2 SYGVKD. CDR3 coding DNA: TGTGCCGTCGGTATTTCGGGACACCATAATTCACCCCTCCACTTT. Translated: CAVGISGHHNSPLHF.

CDR3 residues: CSARPYMGSRGPTSTDTQYF. The CDR3 bases are TGCAGTGCTAGACCCTACATGGGGAGCCGGGGTCCCACTAGCACAGATACGCAGTATTTT. The rearrangement joins TRBV20-1 to TRBJ2-3; D is possibly TRBD2 (5 bases). The CDR3 consists of 20 residues. V dropped 2 bases and J dropped 0 bases, with 27 bases sitting between them. Germline loops: CDR1 DFQATT, CDR2 SNEGSKA (reference sequence).

This clonotype has a count of ten or more. The CDR3 nucleotides are TGTGCCAGCAGCCAAGGGTCGGGACTACAATACAATGAGCAGTTCTTC. It translates to CASSQGSGLQYNEQFF. The chain has TRBV14 and TRBJ2-1, with 7 bases identical to TRBD2. This CDR3 has 16 residues. The germline CDR1 and CDR2 sequences are SGHDN and FVKESK. V lost 1 base to trimming and J lost 4 bases; unmatched junction nucleotides: 7.

This clonotype was found many times. CDR3 nucleotide sequence: TGTGCCAGCAGTAAACAGGGGGATGGCACTGAAGCTTTCTTT. This encodes CASSKQGDGTEAFF. This rearrangement joins TRBV25-1 to TRBJ1-1, with 8 bases fitting TRBD1. The CDR3 spans 14 residues. Germline V gene lookup returns CDR1 MGHDK and CDR2 SYGVNS. V trimming: 5 bases; J trimming: 4 bases; junction bases outside the gene matches: 6.

This clonotype was recorded a few times. The chain uses TRBV6-2 or TRBV6-3 and TRBJ1-2; D unclear. The germline V gene has CDR1 MNHEY and CDR2 SVGEGT. The CDR3 consists of 11 residues. The germline V and J ends were trimmed by 3 bases and 6 bases, with 5 bases remaining between them. The CDR3 spells CASSYMDGYTF. DNA of the CDR3: TGTGCCAGCAGTTATATGGATGGCTACACCTTC.

CDR3: CASSPPGQGVNEQFF. The DNA for the CDR3 is TGTGCCAGCAGCCCGCCGGGACAGGGGGTCAATGAGCAGTTCTTC. The chain couples TRBV5-4 to TRBJ2-1; 11 positions match TRBD1. The J segment lost 6 bases and the V segment lost 4 bases, leaving 6 bases of the junction unmatched. From germline, CDR1 is SGHNT and CDR2 YYREEE (reference sequence). CDR3 length: 15 residues.

This sequence joins TRBV7-9 and TRBJ2-2, with D possibly TRBD2 on 6 matching bases. The CDR3 loop spans 13 amino acids. Trimming took off 5 bases at V and 7 bases at J, with 11 bases between the two ends. From germline, CDR1 is SEHNR and CDR2 FQNEAQ (reference sequence). The CDR3 here is CASSRAGGGELFF. CDR3 coding DNA: TGTGCCAGCAGCCGGGCCGGGGGCGGGGAGCTGTTTTTT. Full variable domain (remainder filled in from reference TRBV7-9 and TRBJ2-2): DTGVSQNPRHKITKRGQNVTFRCDPISEHNRLYWYRQTLGQGPEFLTYFQNEAQLEKSRLLSDRFSAERPKGSFSTLEIQRTEQGDSAMYLCASSRAGGGELFFGEGSRLTVL.

A note on this clonotype: A much larger clone differs from this one at a single base, so this may be a read error. The genes are TRBV12-3 or TRBV12-4 and TRBJ2-2, with D perhaps matching TRBD1 or TRBD2 (5 bases each). The CDR3 extends over 14 amino acids. The CDR3 protein is CASRGRGDTGEMFF. Here the CDR3 DNA reads TGTGCCAGCAGGGGCCGGGGCGACACCGGGGAGATGTTTTTT.

CDR3 bases: TGTGCCAGCAGCCCCGTCGGGTCACTAGCCAAAAACATTCAGTACTTC. It specifies CASSPVGSLAKNIQYF. This chain links TRBV11-2 with TRBJ2-4; D is ambiguous. This CDR3 spans 16 amino acids. V was clipped by 5 bases and J by 0 bases, with 14 bases between them. CDR1 and CDR2 (germline): SGHAT, FQNNGV.

This clonotype was seen ten or more times. The V and J genes are TRBV3-1 and TRBJ2-1, with 10 bases aligning to TRBD1. The CDR3 has 14 residues. The germline V gene encodes CDR1 LGHDT and CDR2 YNNKEL (reference sequence). Trimming cost V 2 bases and J 7 bases; bases outside gene matches: 2. This CDR3 reads CASSQRTGGNEQFF. The DNA for the CDR3 is TGTGCCAGCAGCCAAAGGACAGGGGGGAATGAGCAGTTCTTC.

The V call is TRBV29-1, the J call TRBJ1-4; no clear D. CDR3 length: 11 amino acids. Germline V gene lookup returns CDR1 SQVTM and CDR2 ANQGSEA. Trimming stripped 6 bases from V and 3 bases from J, with 5 bases between. The CDR3 nucleotides are TGCAGCGTCCCGGCTAATGAAAAACTGTTTTTT. The encoded protein is CSVPANEKLFF.

The genes are TRBV20-1 and TRBJ2-3; 10 bases map to TRBD2. J lost 6 bases, V lost 0 bases, and 9 bases had no gene match. The CDR3 length is 16 residues. Per germline, CDR1 DFQATT and CDR2 SNEGSKA (reference sequence). CDR3 nucleotide sequence: TGCAGTGCTAGAGATCCCCGCAGCGGGAGGGGGGATACGCAGTATTTT. Translation gives CSARDPRSGRGDTQYF.

This clonotype was recorded a few times. This chain joins TRBV3-1 and TRBJ2-7; 8 bases are a match to TRBD2. The J segment lost 7 bases and the V segment lost 3 bases, leaving 11 bases of the junction unmatched. The germline gives CDR1 LGHDT, CDR2 YNNKEL (reference sequence). CDR3 length equals 15 residues. The CDR3 reads CASSQPGLVGQEQYF. CDR3 in DNA: TGTGCCAGCAGCCAGCCGGGACTAGTAGGTCAAGAGCAGTACTTC.

This clonotype was counted many times. V and J are TRBV14 and TRBJ1-6; TRBD1 is a possible D gene (6 bases). CDR1 is SGHDN, CDR2 FVKESK, per germline. This CDR3 comprises 13 residues. V was shortened by 4 bases and J by 14 bases, with 15 bases between the two germline ends. CDR3 sequence (DNA): TGTGCCAGCAGCCCAAGAGTCAGGGACACCCTCCACTTT. Amino acid sequence: CASSPRVRDTLHF.

This clonotype was recorded many times. The chain carries TRBV28 and TRBJ2-7; the match to TRBD2 covers 8 bases. The CDR3 extends over 18 amino acids. In germline, CDR1 is MDHEN, CDR2 SYDVKM. Trimming removed 4 bases from V and 5 bases from J; junction bases left unmatched: 19. As DNA, the CDR3 is TGTGCCAGCAGTTCCCTGAGGTCTTCTGCGGGAGGTCTCCACGAGCAGTACTTC. Translated: CASSSLRSSAGGLHEQYF.

J is TRBJ1-2 and V is TRBV10-3, with D possibly being TRBD1 (5 bases). The CDR3 spans 13 residues. Trimming removed 5 bases from V and 8 bases from J, with 15 bases in between. Germline CDR1 reads ENHRY; CDR2 reads SYGVKD. In DNA, the CDR3 is TGTGCCATCAGTCCCCCCGACAGAAGAGGCTACACCTTC. It codes for CAISPPDRRGYTF.

This clonotype was recorded at least ten times. The V gene is TRBV7-2, the J gene TRBJ2-5; D not resolved. The CDR3 has 12 amino acids. Trimming took 5 bases from V and 3 from J, leaving 7 bases between them. Germline CDR1 is SGHTA and CDR2 is FQGNSA. The CDR3 coding sequence is TGTGCCAGCAGCCGCAGCGAAGAGACCCAGTACTTC. It specifies CASSRSEETQYF.

The chain has TRBV12-5 and TRBJ2-5, with 10 nucleotides matching TRBD2. V trimming: 6 bases; J trimming: 1 base; junction bases outside the gene matches: 8. Germline V CDR1 and CDR2: LGHNT, FRNRAP. The CDR3 has 16 amino acids. The CDR3 DNA reads TGTGCTAGTGGACGAGGGACTAGCGCATTCCAAGAGACCCAGTACTTC. It encodes CASGRGTSAFQETQYF.

The chain has TRBV24-1 and TRBJ2-1; 13 bases are a match to TRBD2. Germline CDR1 reads KGHDR; CDR2 reads SFDVKD. V shed 4 bases and J 10 bases; nucleotides not matched to a gene: 3. The CDR3 runs to 14 residues. The CDR3 loop is CATSDRGLAGEQFF. The CDR3 DNA reads TGTGCCACCAGTGACCGGGGACTAGCGGGGGAGCAGTTCTTC.